The clone carrying this T cell receptor (beta chain) showed up just once. The antigen is not known. The data belong to a study of CD8 T cell repertoires and HIV-1 epitope variants. About the study: Twenty-five autologous and known Gag and Nef epitope variant peptides each stimulated T cells separately. Controls were a CMV, EBV and flu pool, Ebola AY9, and no peptide. Equal numbers of autologous T cell-negative cells presented antigen to enriched T cells.

Study results and limitations: Nine antigen-specific TCR beta clonotypes were found; five to seven seemed cross-reactive to variants.

CDR3 size: 15 residues. The V segment lost 4 bases and the J segment 4 bases; nucleotides outside the gene matches: 4. Using immunoSEQ multiplex PCR, the repertoire was profiled, and TCRdb retains in-frame clones only, with some absent. Altogether thousands of clones are present, just under 70% being singletons, with the ten largest covering around half. The chain combines TRBV7-1 with TRBJ2-2, with 9 positions matching TRBD1. TRBV7-1 qualifies as an ORF whose function is uncertain. The specimen sequenced was cultured CD8+ T cells derived from PBMCs. The sequence was obtained from a male donor with HIV. The CDR3 region has the DNA TGTGCCAGCAGCTTGGGGACAGGGCTCACCGGGGAGCTGTTTTTT. It translates to CASSLGTGLTGELFF.